The 24 T cell receptor beta chains given below trace back to one sample, sequenced in a study of cytomegalovirus exposure and HLA in healthy donors. In the PCR, 60 Vbeta and 13 Jbeta primers were used. Sequencing used immunoSEQ multiplex PCR; TCRdb keeps in-frame clones, though not all of them. In the table there are 170,000 or so clones, 80% to 90% of which are singletons. Sequencing input: PBMCs. The receptor set was obtained from a man aged 18 to 29 in good health and CMV-seronegative.

The genes are TRBV4-3 and TRBJ2-2; no firm D call. V was shortened by 2 bases and J by 0 bases, with 7 bases between the two germline ends. Germline V CDR1 and CDR2: LGHNA, YSLEER. The CDR3 runs to 15 residues. The CDR3 protein is CASSQSPTNTGELFF. CDR3 sequence (DNA): TGCGCCAGCAGCCAAAGCCCCACGAACACCGGGGAGCTGTTTTTT.

The gene calls are TRBV5-1 and TRBJ1-1; TRBD1 matches 8 bases. The CDR3 runs to 14 residues. Germline CDR1 and CDR2: SGHRS and YFSETQ. The V segment lost 1 base and the J segment 6 bases; nucleotides outside the gene matches: 5. This CDR3 is CASSLRQGWAEAFF. The CDR3 DNA follows: TGCGCCAGCAGCTTGAGACAGGGGTGGGCTGAAGCTTTCTTT.

The J gene is TRBJ2-7, the V gene TRBV2, with D perhaps TRBD1 (6 bases). Trimming left V 6 bases short and J 3 bases short, with 18 bases between. CDR3 length: 15 amino acids. Germline V CDR1 and CDR2: SNHLY, FYNNEI. The CDR3 sequence: CASSLDRDTVYEQYF. DNA for the CDR3: TGTGCCAGCAGCCTTGACCGGGACACCGTCTACGAGCAGTACTTC. The full variable domain, rest sourced from reference TRBV2 and TRBJ2-7, is EPEVTQTPSHQVTQMGQEVILRCVPISNHLYFYWYRQILGQKVEFLVSFYNNEISEKSEIFDDQFSVERPDGSNFTLKIRSTKLEDSAMYFCASSLDRDTVYEQYFGPGTRLTVT.

This chain uses TRBV10-2 with TRBJ2-2; D may be TRBD1 (6 bases). The CDR3 sequence is 15 residues long. V lost 4 bases and J 1 base, leaving 10 bases between the germline ends. Germline V gene lookup returns CDR1 WSHSY and CDR2 SAAADI. The CDR3 region is CASSGWTVNTGELFF. DNA of the CDR3: TGCGCCAGCAGTGGATGGACAGTGAACACCGGGGAGCTGTTTTTT.

The chain carries TRBV18 and TRBJ1-2; TRBD1 might be the D (6 bases). Germline V gene data show CDR1 as KGHSH and CDR2 as LQKENI. This CDR3 region has 15 residues. With 4 bases removed from V and 2 bases from J, the gap between germline ends came to 14 bases. CDR3 in DNA: TGTGCCAGCTCACGTGAGGGACACCGAAACTATGGCTACACCTTC. It yields the protein CASSREGHRNYGYTF.

V gene TRBV2 combines with J gene TRBJ1-1; 7 bases match TRBD1. There are 17 residues in the CDR3. The germline CDR1 and CDR2 sequences are SNHLY and FYNNEI. V lost 7 bases, J lost 0 bases, and 14 bases stayed unmatched. The CDR3 DNA is TGTGCCAGCATGGGTCCCACAGGGGCGATAATGAACACTGAAGCTTTCTTT. Translation gives CASMGPTGAIMNTEAFF.

The chain couples TRBV28 to TRBJ2-1, with TRBD2 matching over 8 bases. V shed 4 bases and J 9 bases; nucleotides not matched to a gene: 5. Germline V lookup: CDR1 MDHEN, CDR2 SYDVKM. The CDR3 contains 13 residues. CDR3 protein: CASSSSGSGEQFF. Here the CDR3 DNA reads TGTGCCAGCAGTTCCAGCGGGAGTGGTGAGCAGTTCTTC.

The chain recombines TRBV27 with TRBJ2-2, with unresolved D. This CDR3 is built from 13 residues. The germline V gene encodes CDR1 MNHEY and CDR2 SMNVEV (reference sequence). V was shortened by 4 bases and J by 1 base, with 4 bases between the two germline ends. The CDR3: CASSSLNTGELFF. The DNA for the CDR3 is TGTGCCAGCAGTTCCTTGAACACCGGGGAGCTGTTTTTT.

The genes are TRBV28 and TRBJ1-4, with a possible D match to TRBD1 (5 bases). V gave up 4 bases and J gave up 7 bases, with 25 bases separating them. CDR3 size: 18 residues. Germline lookup yields CDR1 MDHEN and CDR2 SYDVKM. The CDR3 loop reads CASSSPPGREVVREKLFF. DNA for the CDR3: TGTGCCAGCAGTTCCCCCCCGGGCAGGGAGGTAGTGCGTGAAAAACTGTTTTTT.

The genes are TRBV5-1 and TRBJ2-1, with D possibly being TRBD2 (6 bases). CDR3 size: 13 residues. Germline V gives CDR1 SGHRS, CDR2 YFSETQ. V lost 5 bases, J lost 7 bases, and 13 bases lay in between. In nucleotides, the CDR3 is TGCGCCAGCAGGAGGGACTCCTCGAATGAGCAGTTCTTC. Translation gives CASRRDSSNEQFF. The full variable domain, completed using reference TRBV5-1 and TRBJ2-1, is KAGVTQTPRYLIKTRGQQVTLSCSPISGHRSVSWYQQTPGQGLQFLFEYFSETQRNKGNFPGRFSGRQFSNSRSEMNVSTLELGDSALYLCASRRDSSNEQFFGPGTRLTVL.

The genes are TRBV2 and TRBJ1-4; TRBD1 matches 8 bases. CDR3 size: 14 residues. J lost 6 bases, V lost 3 bases, and 3 bases had no gene match. Germline CDR1 is SNHLY and CDR2 is FYNNEI. The CDR3 nucleotides are TGTGCCAGCAGTGATGGACAGGGTGATGAAAAACTGTTTTTT. Translating it yields CASSDGQGDEKLFF. The full variable domain, in which reference TRBV2 and TRBJ1-4 provide the parts outside the CDR3, is EPEVTQTPSHQVTQMGQEVILRCVPISNHLYFYWYRQILGQKVEFLVSFYNNEISEKSEIFDDQFSVERPDGSNFTLKIRSTKLEDSAMYFCASSDGQGDEKLFFGSGTQLSVL.

The J gene is TRBJ2-7, the V gene TRBV27; TRBD2 matches 9 bases. Germline CDR1 and CDR2: MNHEY and SMNVEV (reference sequence). The CDR3 extends over 16 amino acids. V shed 6 bases, J shed 3 bases, and the junction held 12 bases outside the gene matches. The CDR3 DNA reads TGTGCCAGCAGGCGAACTAGCGGGCCTCGCCTCTACGAGCAGTACTTC. This codes for CASRRTSGPRLYEQYF.

The chain has TRBV18 and TRBJ1-5, with unresolved D. Germline V lookup: CDR1 KGHSH, CDR2 LQKENI. The CDR3 length is 12 residues. V was trimmed by 3 bases and J by 7 bases, leaving 7 bases between them. The CDR3 bases are TGTGCCAGCTCACCGCCCGGGCAGCCCCAGCATTTT. Its translation is CASSPPGQPQHF.

This clone appeared once. The CDR3, as DNA: TGTGCCAGCAGGACACAGGGAACCAATTCACCCCTCCACTTT. Protein sequence: CASRTQGTNSPLHF. The V call is TRBV6-1, the J call TRBJ1-6, with D possibly matching TRBD1 (6 bases). Trimming took 6 bases from V and 7 from J, leaving 13 bases between them. The CDR3 has 14 amino acids. The germline V gene encodes CDR1 MNHNS and CDR2 SASEGT.

The chain joins TRBV7-2 to TRBJ2-3, with TRBD2 matching over 7 bases. This CDR3 region has 14 residues. With V trimmed by 5 bases and J by 14 bases, 16 bases remained unmatched. The V gene's germline CDR1 is SGHTA and CDR2 FQGNSA. CDR3 loop: CASSPEGTNPLGYF. The DNA for the CDR3 is TGTGCCAGCAGCCCGGAGGGGACTAACCCCCTTGGGTATTTT.

This CDR3 reads CASSSLGAYYGYTF. The CDR3 DNA reads TGTGCCAGCAGCTCGCTAGGGGCGTACTATGGCTACACCTTC. The chain employs TRBV7-9 and TRBJ1-2; TRBD1 is a possible D gene (5 bases). This CDR3 is 14 amino acids long. Looked up from germline, CDR1 is SEHNR and CDR2 is FQNEAQ (reference sequence). V was trimmed by 4 bases and J by 3 bases, leaving 12 bases between them.

CDR3 loop: CASSPRGLAPEQYF. CDR3 DNA: TGTGCCAGCAGTCCACGGGGACTAGCGCCCGAGCAGTACTTC. The chain uses TRBV28 and TRBJ2-5; 10 bases align to TRBD2. The end of the DNA aligns better with TRBJ2-7, so the J call may be wrong. The CDR3 has 14 residues. The germline CDR1 and CDR2 sequences are MDHEN and SYDVKM.

V gene TRBV19 combines with J gene TRBJ2-2; D is possibly TRBD2 (7 bases). V gave up 1 base and J gave up 0 bases, with 12 bases separating them. Germline-derived CDR1 and CDR2 are LNHDA and SQIVND (reference sequence). The CDR3 has 17 amino acids. The CDR3 region has the DNA TGTGCCAGTAGTATAGCGGGGGGCAGACCGAACACCGGGGAGCTGTTTTTT. Translated: CASSIAGGRPNTGELFF.

The sample holds a few counts of this clone. V usage is TRBV5-1 and J usage is TRBJ2-7, with D perhaps TRBD1 (6 bases). Per germline, CDR1 SGHRS and CDR2 YFSETQ. Trimming pared 2 bases from V and 2 bases from J, leaving 8 bases between. The length of the CDR3 is 13 residues. In DNA form, the CDR3 reads TGCGCCAGCAGCTTCGAGGGGGCCTACGAGCAGTACTTC. It yields the protein CASSFEGAYEQYF.

The chain employs TRBV28 and TRBJ1-2; D unclear. Germline V gene sequence: CDR1 MDHEN, CDR2 SYDVKM. V lost 5 bases to trimming and J lost 8 bases, with 15 bases between them. CDR3 length equals 13 residues. The CDR3 region is CASSRRPTGGYTF. CDR3 sequence (DNA): TGTGCCAGCAGTCGCCGACCGACGGGGGGCTACACCTTC.

This clone was seen a few times. The gene calls are TRBV5-1 and TRBJ1-4, with D possibly TRBD1 on 5 matching bases. V was cut by 4 bases and J by 8 bases, with 15 bases left in between. The CDR3 totals 14 residues. CDR1 is SGHRS and CDR2 is YFSETQ in the germline V gene. CDR3 DNA: TGCGCCAGCAGCCGGGGGACGGTGGGAGAAAAACTGTTTTTT. Its translation is CASSRGTVGEKLFF. Looking up the rest from reference TRBV5-1 and TRBJ1-4 gives the full variable domain: KAGVTQTPRYLIKTRGQQVTLSCSPISGHRSVSWYQQTPGQGLQFLFEYFSETQRNKGNFPGRFSGRQFSNSRSEMNVSTLELGDSALYLCASSRGTVGEKLFFGSGTQLSVL.

V usage is TRBV7-9 and J usage is TRBJ1-4; no clear D gene. This CDR3 region has 14 residues. CDR1 is SEHNR and CDR2 is FQNEAQ in the germline V gene (reference sequence). V was pared by 5 bases and J by 4 bases, with 11 bases between. The CDR3 DNA sequence: TGTGCCAGCAGCCGTACAGCGGGTAATGAAAAACTGTTTTTT. Protein: CASSRTAGNEKLFF. Supplemented by reference TRBV7-9 and TRBJ1-4, the full variable domain reads DTGVSQNPRHKITKRGQNVTFRCDPISEHNRLYWYRQTLGQGPEFLTYFQNEAQLEKSRLLSDRFSAERPKGSFSTLEIQRTEQGDSAMYLCASSRTAGNEKLFFGSGTQLSVL.

V usage is TRBV9 and J usage is TRBJ2-2; TRBD1 agrees at 10 bases. This CDR3 spans 15 amino acids. J was trimmed by 2 bases and V by 5 bases; bases with no gene match: 3. Germline-derived CDR1 and CDR2 are SGDLS and YYNGEE. The CDR3 region is CASRPTGGNTGELFF. Here the CDR3 DNA reads TGTGCCAGCAGACCGACAGGGGGCAACACCGGGGAGCTGTTTTTT.

The rearrangement links TRBV5-1 to TRBJ2-2; no firm D call. Looked up from germline, CDR1 is SGHRS and CDR2 is YFSETQ. The CDR3 sequence is 12 residues long. The V end was cut by 4 bases, the J end by 3 bases, with 4 bases between. The CDR3 DNA sequence: TGCGCCAGCAGCCTTGACACCGGGGAGCTGTTTTTT. It translates to CASSLDTGELFF.